This T cell receptor beta chain is from a study of T cells in Graves' hyperthyroidism and ophthalmopathy. Study conclusions and caveats: Also found in blood were most expanded thyroid clonotypes above 0.001.

Amplified TCR beta CDR3 regions derived from RNA transcripts. First-round RT-PCR with HTBI primers amplified the TCR CDR3 region. MiXCR was run by TCRdb on the multiplex PCR reads, yielding one entry per CDR3 protein. The repertoire holds about 180,000 distinct CDR3 sequences, 17% seen once, with about 31% in the top ten. This CDR3 is 11 amino acids long. Germline V gene data show CDR1 as SGHDT and CDR2 as YYEEEE. V was clipped by 5 bases and J by 8 bases, with 10 bases between them. Of note for this clonotype: Its antigen is currently unknown.

Newly diagnosed hyperthyroidism patients aged 18 to 65 years had disease lasting under 2 months. Diagnoses rested on clinical symptoms, serum thyroxine and TRAb, thyroid ultrasound and orbital computed tomography. Fresh peripheral blood, roughly 10 ml, was the source of the PBMCs. The sample taken for sequencing was blood. The chain joins TRBV5-6 to TRBJ1-1; weak D call: TRBD1 (5 bases). The TCR originated in a woman aged 45-65 years with Graves' hyperthyroidism. The CDR3 nucleotides are TGTGCCAGCAGATACGGGGGGGAAGCTTTCTTT. The encoded protein is CASRYGGEAFF.